This TCR beta chain was recovered during a study of blood T cell repertoires in COVID-19. Study background: Researchers got acute and convalescent COVID-19 samples from the United States, Italy and Spain. T cells, B-cell-depleted T cells, or PBMCs provided the cDNA or gDNA that served as material.

Germline CDR1 is SGHNT and CDR2 is YYREEE (reference sequence). The J segment lost 7 bases and the V segment lost 0 bases, leaving 7 bases of the junction unmatched. CDR3 length equals 15 residues. Authors' analysis steps: Scientists estimated how many nucleated cells there were by amplifying reference gene primers. Measured with immunoSEQ multiplex PCR; TCRdb has only the in-frame clones, and not every one. That table is the source of V, J and clone size, and D and trimming were worked out from the DNA. The table records about 440,000 clones, around 88% of them present only once. The chain employs TRBV5-4 and TRBJ1-2; 9 bases match TRBD1. Sequenced input: peripheral blood. This TCR was recovered from a woman between 25 and 40 years old with acute or convalescent COVID-19. CDR3 protein: CASSLADRGMGGYTF. CDR3 coding DNA: TGTGCCAGCAGCTTGGCAGACAGGGGGATGGGTGGCTACACCTTC.